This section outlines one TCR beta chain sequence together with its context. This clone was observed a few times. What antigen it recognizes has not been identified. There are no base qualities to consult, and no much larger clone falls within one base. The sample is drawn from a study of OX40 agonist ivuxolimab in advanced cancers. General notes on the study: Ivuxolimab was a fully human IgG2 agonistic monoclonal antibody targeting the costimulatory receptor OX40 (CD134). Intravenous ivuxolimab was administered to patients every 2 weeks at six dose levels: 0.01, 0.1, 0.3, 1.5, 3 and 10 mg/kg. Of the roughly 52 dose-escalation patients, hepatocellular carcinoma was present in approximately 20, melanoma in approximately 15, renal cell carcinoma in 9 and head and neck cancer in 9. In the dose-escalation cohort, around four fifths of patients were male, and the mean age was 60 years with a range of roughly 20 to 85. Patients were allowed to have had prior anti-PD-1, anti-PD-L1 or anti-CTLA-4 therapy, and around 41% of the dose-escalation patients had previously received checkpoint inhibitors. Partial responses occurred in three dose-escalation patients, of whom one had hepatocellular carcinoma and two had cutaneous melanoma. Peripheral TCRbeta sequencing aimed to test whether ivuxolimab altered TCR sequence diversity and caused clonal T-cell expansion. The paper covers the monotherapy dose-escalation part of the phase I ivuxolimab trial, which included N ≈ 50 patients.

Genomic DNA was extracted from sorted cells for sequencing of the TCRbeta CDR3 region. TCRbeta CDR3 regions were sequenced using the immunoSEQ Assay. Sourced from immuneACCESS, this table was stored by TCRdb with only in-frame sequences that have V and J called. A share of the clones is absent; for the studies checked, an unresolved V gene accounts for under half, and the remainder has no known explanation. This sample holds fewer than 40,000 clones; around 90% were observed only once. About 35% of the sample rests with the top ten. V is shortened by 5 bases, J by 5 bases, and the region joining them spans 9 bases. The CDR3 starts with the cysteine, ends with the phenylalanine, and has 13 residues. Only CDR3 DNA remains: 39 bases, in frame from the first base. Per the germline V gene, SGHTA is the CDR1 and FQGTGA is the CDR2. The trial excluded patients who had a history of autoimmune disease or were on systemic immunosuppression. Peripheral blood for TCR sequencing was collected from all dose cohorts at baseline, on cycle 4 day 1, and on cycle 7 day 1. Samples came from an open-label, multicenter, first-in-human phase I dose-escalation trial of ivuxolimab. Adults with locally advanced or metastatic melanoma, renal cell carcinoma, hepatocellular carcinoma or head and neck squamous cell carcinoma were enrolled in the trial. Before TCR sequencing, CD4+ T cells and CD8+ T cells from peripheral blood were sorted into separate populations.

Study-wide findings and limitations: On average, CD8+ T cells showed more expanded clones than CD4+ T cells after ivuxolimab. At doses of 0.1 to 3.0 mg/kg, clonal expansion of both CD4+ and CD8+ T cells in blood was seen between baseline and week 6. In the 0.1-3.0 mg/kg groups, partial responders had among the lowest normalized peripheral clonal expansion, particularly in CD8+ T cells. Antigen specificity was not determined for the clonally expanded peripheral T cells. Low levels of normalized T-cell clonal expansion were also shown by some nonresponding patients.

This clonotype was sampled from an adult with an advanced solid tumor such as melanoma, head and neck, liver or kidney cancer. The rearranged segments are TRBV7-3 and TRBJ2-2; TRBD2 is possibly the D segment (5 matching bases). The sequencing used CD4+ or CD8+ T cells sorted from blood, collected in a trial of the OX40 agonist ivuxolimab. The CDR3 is CASSLLVTGELFF. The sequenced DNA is TGTGCCAGCAGCCTACTAGTTACCGGGGAGCTGTTTTTT.